A selection of T cell receptor beta chains follows, all from one sample in a study of blood T cells in healthy people across ages. A single record per CDR3 protein comes from TCRdb applying MiXCR to the 5' RACE reads. The sample shows around 800,000 distinct CDR3 sequences, around two fifths of them seen only once. The source material was blood. The receptor source for this set is a man between 60 and 75 years old in good health. Both conserved end residues are part of each CDR3. The order of the fields is V gene, J gene, clone size, D gene, CDR3 protein, CDR3 DNA. D genes are given only for firm matches. Not all rows give a size; the values are once, few, many and, for expanded clones, a class.

TRBV10-2	TRBJ1-1	.	.	CASSGAGGTGAFF	TGCGCCAGCAGTGGGGCAGGCGGTACTGGAGCTTTCTTT
TRBV27	TRBJ1-6	.	.	CASSPNVSSYNSPLHF	TGTGCCAGCAGCCCGAACGTGAGCTCCTATAATTCACCCCTCCACTTT
TRBV7-2	TRBJ2-3	.	TRBD2	CASSPYSGVTDTRYF	TGTGCCAGCAGCCCCTATAGCGGGGTCACAGATACGCGGTATTTT
TRBV6-2/TRBV6-3	TRBJ2-1	many	.	CASSRPGRAYNEQFF	TGTGCCAGCAGTCGACCGGGACGGGCTTACAATGAGCAGTTCTTC
TRBV27	TRBJ2-7	few	TRBD2	CASGRGGLYEQYF	TGTGCCAGCGGGCGGGGGGGTCTCTACGAGCAGTACTTC
TRBV18	TRBJ1-5	few	.	CASSSTGTDYSNQPQHF	TGTGCCAGCTCATCTACCGGGACGGACTATAGCAATCAGCCCCAGCATTTT
TRBV5-1	TRBJ1-1	few	.	CASSWDGDFAEAFF	TGCGCCAGCAGCTGGGACGGGGATTTCGCTGAAGCTTTCTTT
TRBV27	TRBJ2-7	few	.	CASSTAGRYYEQYF	TGTGCCAGCAGTACCGCGGGCCGCTACTACGAGCAGTACTTC
TRBV20-1	TRBJ2-7	.	TRBD1	CSARSRDRGTEQYF	TGCAGTGCTAGGAGCCGGGACAGGGGTACCGAGCAGTACTTC
TRBV10-3	TRBJ2-2	.	TRBD2	CAISLLAGGRNTGELFF	TGTGCCATCAGCTTACTAGCGGGAGGACGGAACACCGGGGAGCTGTTTTTT
TRBV4-1	TRBJ2-3	few	.	CASSQGRLLYSDTQYF	TGCGCCAGCAGCCAAGGGCGGCTACTGTACAGCGATACGCAGTATTTT
TRBV3-1	TRBJ1-1	.	TRBD1	CASSQQRTGGMNTEAFF	TGTGCCAGCAGCCAACAACGGACAGGCGGCATGAACACTGAAGCTTTCTTT
TRBV10-3	TRBJ2-3	.	TRBD1	CAINPGGQGADTQYF	TGTGCCATCAACCCCGGAGGACAGGGTGCAGATACGCAGTATTTT
TRBV5-1	TRBJ2-7	many	.	CASSLVAAADEQYF	TGCGCCAGCAGCTTGGTGGCAGCGGCGGACGAGCAGTACTTC
TRBV10-3	TRBJ2-3	few	.	CAISEPSDTQYF	TGTGCCATCAGTGAGCCCTCAGATACGCAGTATTTT
TRBV6-1	TRBJ2-7	.	TRBD1	CASSKPGQGNHEQYF	TGTGCCAGCAGTAAACCGGGACAGGGGAACCACGAGCAGTACTTC
TRBV20-1	TRBJ2-1	.	.	CSARSLAIETQFF	TGCAGTGCTAGATCCCTAGCGATCGAGACCCAGTTCTTC
TRBV5-1	TRBJ2-7	.	TRBD2	CASSLAVQDGRYEQYF	TGCGCCAGCAGCTTGGCCGTTCAGGACGGGAGGTACGAGCAGTACTTC
TRBV5-1	TRBJ2-1	once	TRBD1	CASCRGQGVDEQFF	TGCGCCAGCTGCCGAGGACAGGGTGTCGATGAGCAGTTCTTC
TRBV28	TRBJ1-2	once	TRBD1	CASTPLGQGVNGYTF	TGTGCCAGCACTCCCTTAGGACAGGGGGTGAATGGCTACACCTTC
TRBV7-8	TRBJ1-1	once	TRBD1	CASSSLHSGTGYTEAFF	TGTGCCAGCAGCTCGCTACACTCCGGGACAGGGTACACTGAAGCTTTCTTT
TRBV20-1	TRBJ1-1	.	.	CSAVSTGQTEAFF	TGCAGTGCCGTTTCAACAGGGCAAACTGAAGCTTTCTTT
TRBV7-3	TRBJ2-3	few	TRBD2	CASSAGSGGTDTQYF	TGTGCCAGCAGCGCCGGTAGCGGGGGCACAGATACGCAGTATTTT
TRBV7-9	TRBJ2-3	few	.	CASSSSGRETADTQYF	TGTGCCAGCAGCTCCTCGGGGCGAGAAACCGCAGATACGCAGTATTTT
TRBV20-1	TRBJ2-5	few	.	CSARPHPVRGGETQYF	TGCAGTGCTAGACCCCACCCCGTGCGGGGCGGGGAGACCCAGTACTTC
TRBV2	TRBJ2-7	once	TRBD2	CASRWGGMTNYEQYF	TGTGCCAGCAGGTGGGGGGGGATGACTAACTACGAGCAGTACTTC
TRBV6-1	TRBJ1-2	few	TRBD1	CASSGTGQGLFYGYTF	TGTGCCAGCAGTGGGACAGGCCAGGGGCTTTTCTATGGCTACACCTTC
TRBV3-1	TRBJ2-4	few	.	CASSHRGVAKNIQYF	TGTGCCAGCAGCCACAGAGGAGTAGCCAAAAACATTCAGTACTTC
TRBV20-1	TRBJ2-3	.	TRBD2	CSPSGGELGTDTQYF	TGCAGCCCCAGCGGGGGGGAACTGGGCACAGATACGCAGTATTTT
TRBV6-1	TRBJ1-2	.	.	CASSEYEGIYGYTF	TGTGCCAGCAGTGAGTACGAGGGCATCTATGGCTACACCTTC
TRBV4-1	TRBJ1-2	few	.	CASSQAPGALYGYTF	TGCGCCAGCAGCCAAGCCCCCGGGGCACTATATGGCTACACCTTC
TRBV7-6	TRBJ2-3	.	.	CASSLLVGREDTQYF	TGTGCCAGCAGCTTACTGGTGGGGCGGGAAGATACGCAGTATTTT
TRBV7-2	TRBJ2-7	few	.	CASSLIDQDEQYF	TGTGCCAGCAGCTTAATCGACCAAGACGAGCAGTACTTC
TRBV7-2	TRBJ1-2	few	.	CASSFLGYEDGYTF	TGTGCCAGCAGCTTTTTGGGGTATGAAGATGGCTACACCTTC
TRBV4-1	TRBJ1-4	.	.	CASSQDQIRGGWKLFF	TGCGCCAGCAGCCAAGATCAAATCAGGGGCGGGTGGAAACTGTTTTTT
TRBV7-2	TRBJ2-1	.	.	CASSLAGGTYPSSYNEQFF	TGTGCCAGCAGCTTAGCGGGGGGCACCTACCCTAGTTCCTACAATGAGCAGTTCTTC
TRBV29-1	TRBJ2-7	.	TRBD2	CSVDAERGKLRDDEQYF	TGCAGCGTTGACGCGGAGCGGGGGAAACTTAGGGATGATGAGCAGTACTTC
TRBV11-2	TRBJ2-5	.	TRBD2	CASTRAGGQETQYF	TGTGCCAGTACAAGAGCCGGGGGGCAAGAGACCCAGTACTTC
TRBV4-2	TRBJ2-3	.	.	CASSQRFRGGSSTDTQYF	TGTGCCAGCAGCCAACGGTTTCGCGGGGGCTCTAGCACAGATACGCAGTATTTT
TRBV29-1	TRBJ1-1	.	.	CSVSRQLPAEAFF	TGCAGCGTCTCCAGACAGCTACCGGCTGAAGCTTTCTTT
TRBV13	TRBJ1-2	.	.	CASSFGGTGYTF	TGTGCCAGCAGCTTTGGAGGGACTGGCTACACCTTC
TRBV20-1	TRBJ1-1	.	.	CSASGRGGTEAFF	TGCAGTGCTAGTGGGCGGGGGGGCACTGAAGCTTTCTTT
TRBV5-5	TRBJ2-6	few	TRBD1	CASDRDRGFSGANVLTF	TGTGCCAGCGATAGGGACAGGGGCTTCTCTGGGGCCAACGTCCTGACTTTC
TRBV7-9	TRBJ1-1	.	.	CASSAYGGGAEAFF	TGTGCCAGCAGCGCCTATGGTGGGGGGGCTGAAGCTTTCTTT
TRBV10-3	TRBJ2-3	.	.	CAISDLGSTGDTQYF	TGTGCCATCAGTGACCTGGGCTCCACCGGGGATACGCAGTATTTT
TRBV3-1	TRBJ2-7	.	TRBD2	CASSQEAGRSYEQYF	TGTGCCAGCAGCCAAGAAGCGGGGAGGTCCTACGAGCAGTACTTC
TRBV7-2	TRBJ2-5	once	.	CASSLGVGGARETQYF	TGTGCCAGCAGCTTGGGTGTTGGGGGGGCGCGAGAGACCCAGTACTTC
TRBV9	TRBJ2-1	.	.	CASSDQLAGEQFF	TGTGCCAGCAGCGACCAACTAGCAGGGGAGCAGTTCTTC
TRBV20-1	TRBJ2-7	few	TRBD1	CSATDRVFYEQYF	TGCAGTGCTACCGACAGGGTGTTCTACGAGCAGTACTTC